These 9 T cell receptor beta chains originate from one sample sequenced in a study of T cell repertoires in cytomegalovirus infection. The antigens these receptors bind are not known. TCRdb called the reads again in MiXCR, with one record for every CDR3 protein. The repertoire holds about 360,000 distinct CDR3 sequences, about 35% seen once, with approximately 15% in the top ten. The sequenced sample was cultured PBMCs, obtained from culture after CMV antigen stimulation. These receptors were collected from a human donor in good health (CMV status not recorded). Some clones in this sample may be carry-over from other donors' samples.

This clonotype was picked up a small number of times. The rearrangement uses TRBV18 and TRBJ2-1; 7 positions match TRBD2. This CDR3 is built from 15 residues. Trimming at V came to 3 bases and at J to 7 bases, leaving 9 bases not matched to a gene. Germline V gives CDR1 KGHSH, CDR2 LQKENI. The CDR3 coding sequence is TGTGCCAGCTCACCCGGACTAGACCACCTTAATGAGCAGTTCTTC. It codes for CASSPGLDHLNEQFF.

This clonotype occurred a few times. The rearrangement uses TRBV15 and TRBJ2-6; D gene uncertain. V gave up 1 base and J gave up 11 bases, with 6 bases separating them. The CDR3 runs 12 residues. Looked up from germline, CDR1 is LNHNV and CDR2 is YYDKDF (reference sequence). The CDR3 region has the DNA TGTGCCACCAGCAGAGCCCTTGACGTCCTGACTTTC. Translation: CATSRALDVLTF.

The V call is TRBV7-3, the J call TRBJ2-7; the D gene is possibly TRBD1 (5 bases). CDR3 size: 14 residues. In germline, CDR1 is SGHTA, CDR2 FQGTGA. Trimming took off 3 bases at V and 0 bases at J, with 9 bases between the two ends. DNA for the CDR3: TGTGCCAGCAGCTTGACAGATAGCTCCTACGAGCAGTACTTC. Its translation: CASSLTDSSYEQYF.

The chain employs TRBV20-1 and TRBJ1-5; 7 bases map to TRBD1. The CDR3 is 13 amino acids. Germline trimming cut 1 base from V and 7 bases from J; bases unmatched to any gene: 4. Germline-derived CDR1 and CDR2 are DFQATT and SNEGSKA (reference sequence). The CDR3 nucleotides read TGCAGTGCTAGAGTCCAGGGGGGGCAGCCCCAGCATTTT. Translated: CSARVQGGQPQHF.

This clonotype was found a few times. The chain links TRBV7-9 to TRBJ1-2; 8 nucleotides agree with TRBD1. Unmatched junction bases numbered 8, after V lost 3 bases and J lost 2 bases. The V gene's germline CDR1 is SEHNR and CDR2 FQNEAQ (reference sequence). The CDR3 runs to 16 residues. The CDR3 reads CASSFSGTGENYGYTF. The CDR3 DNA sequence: TGTGCCAGCAGCTTTTCGGGGACAGGCGAGAACTATGGCTACACCTTC.

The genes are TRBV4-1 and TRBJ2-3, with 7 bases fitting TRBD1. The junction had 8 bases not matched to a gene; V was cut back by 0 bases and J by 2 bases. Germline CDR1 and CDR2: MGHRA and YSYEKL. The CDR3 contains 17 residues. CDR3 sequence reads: CASSQEVRDSFTDTQYF. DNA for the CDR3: TGCGCCAGCAGCCAAGAGGTCCGGGACAGTTTCACAGATACGCAGTATTTT.

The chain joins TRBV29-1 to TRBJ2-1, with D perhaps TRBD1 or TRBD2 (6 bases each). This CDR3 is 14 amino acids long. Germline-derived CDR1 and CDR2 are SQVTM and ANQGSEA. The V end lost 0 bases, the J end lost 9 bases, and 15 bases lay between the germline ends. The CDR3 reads CSVEDLGGWGEQFF. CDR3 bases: TGCAGCGTTGAAGATCTGGGGGGCTGGGGTGAGCAGTTCTTC.

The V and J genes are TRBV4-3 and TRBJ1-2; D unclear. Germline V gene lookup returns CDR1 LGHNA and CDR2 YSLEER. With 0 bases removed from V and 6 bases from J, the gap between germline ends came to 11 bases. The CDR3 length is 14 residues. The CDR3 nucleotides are TGCGCCAGCAGCCAAGATGGAGGAAGTGATGGCTACACCTTC. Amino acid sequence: CASSQDGGSDGYTF.

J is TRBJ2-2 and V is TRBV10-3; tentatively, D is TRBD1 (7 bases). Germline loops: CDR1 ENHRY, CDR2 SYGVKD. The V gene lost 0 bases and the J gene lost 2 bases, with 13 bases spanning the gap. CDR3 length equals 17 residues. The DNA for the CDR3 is TGTGCCATCAGTGAGTCGGGGGGACAGCTAAACACCGGGGAGCTGTTTTTT. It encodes CAISESGGQLNTGELFF.